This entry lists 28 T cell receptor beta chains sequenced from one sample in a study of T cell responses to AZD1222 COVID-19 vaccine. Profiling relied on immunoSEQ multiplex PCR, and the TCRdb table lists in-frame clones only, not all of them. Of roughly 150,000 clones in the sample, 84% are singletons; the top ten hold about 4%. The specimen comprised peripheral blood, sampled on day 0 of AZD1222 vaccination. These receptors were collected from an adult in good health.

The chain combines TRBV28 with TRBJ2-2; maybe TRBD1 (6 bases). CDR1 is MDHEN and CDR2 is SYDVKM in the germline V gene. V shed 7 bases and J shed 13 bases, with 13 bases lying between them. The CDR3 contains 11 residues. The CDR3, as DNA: TGTGCCAGCACCAGGGGAGTAGGGCTGTTTTTT. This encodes CASTRGVGLFF.

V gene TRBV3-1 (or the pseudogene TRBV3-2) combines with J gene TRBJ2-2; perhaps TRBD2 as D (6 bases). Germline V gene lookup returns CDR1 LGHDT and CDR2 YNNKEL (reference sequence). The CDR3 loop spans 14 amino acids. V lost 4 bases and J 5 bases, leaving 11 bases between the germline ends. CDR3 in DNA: TGTGCCAGCAGCCCTAACGGGGGAACCGGGGAGCTGTTTTTT. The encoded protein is CASSPNGGTGELFF.

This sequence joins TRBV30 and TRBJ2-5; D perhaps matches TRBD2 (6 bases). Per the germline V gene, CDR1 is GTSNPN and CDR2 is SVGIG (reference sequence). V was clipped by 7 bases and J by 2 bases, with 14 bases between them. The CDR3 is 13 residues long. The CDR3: CAFQAGRQETQYF. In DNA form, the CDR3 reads TGTGCCTTCCAGGCGGGACGGCAAGAGACCCAGTACTTC.

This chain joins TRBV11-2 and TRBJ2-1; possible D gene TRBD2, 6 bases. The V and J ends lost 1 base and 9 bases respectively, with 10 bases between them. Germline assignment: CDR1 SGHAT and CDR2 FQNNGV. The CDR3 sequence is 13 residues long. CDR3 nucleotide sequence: TGTGCCAGCAGCTTAGCTGGAGCGGGTGAGCAGTTCTTC. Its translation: CASSLAGAGEQFF.

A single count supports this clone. In DNA form, the CDR3 reads TGTGCCAGCAGATCGAGGACAGGGATGAGCTCTGGAAACACCATATATTTT. Encoded protein: CASRSRTGMSSGNTIYF. The chain couples TRBV2 to TRBJ1-3; 8 bases line up with TRBD1. This CDR3 spans 17 amino acids. V trimming: 6 bases; J trimming: 0 bases; junction bases outside the gene matches: 10. Germline values: CDR1 SNHLY, CDR2 FYNNEI.

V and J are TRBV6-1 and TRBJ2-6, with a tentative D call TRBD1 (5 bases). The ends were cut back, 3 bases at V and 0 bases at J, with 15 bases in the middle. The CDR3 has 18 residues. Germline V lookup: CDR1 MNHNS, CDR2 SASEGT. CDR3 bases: TGTGCCAGCAGTGATTTGGGCAGGGCCAACTCTGGGGCCAACGTCCTGACTTTC. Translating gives CASSDLGRANSGANVLTF.

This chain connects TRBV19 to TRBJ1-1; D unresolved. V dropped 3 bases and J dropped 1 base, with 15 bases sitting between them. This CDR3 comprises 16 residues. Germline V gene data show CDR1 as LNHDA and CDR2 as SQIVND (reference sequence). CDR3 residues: CASSIPLRNGNTEAFF. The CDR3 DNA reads TGTGCCAGTAGTATCCCGTTGAGAAACGGGAACACTGAAGCTTTCTTT.

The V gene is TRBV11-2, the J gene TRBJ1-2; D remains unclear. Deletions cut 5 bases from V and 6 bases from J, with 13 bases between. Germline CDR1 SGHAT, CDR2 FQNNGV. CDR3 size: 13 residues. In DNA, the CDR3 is TGTGCCAGCAGCCTCAGACCCCCTGATGGCTACACCTTC. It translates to CASSLRPPDGYTF.

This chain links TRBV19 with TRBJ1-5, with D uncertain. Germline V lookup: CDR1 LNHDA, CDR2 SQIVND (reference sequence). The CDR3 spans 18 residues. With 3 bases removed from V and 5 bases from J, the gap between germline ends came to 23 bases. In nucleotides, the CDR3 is TGTGCCAGTAGTATTAGTCTAGGCAGGTTTAATGTTGATCAGCCCCAGCATTTT. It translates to CASSISLGRFNVDQPQHF.

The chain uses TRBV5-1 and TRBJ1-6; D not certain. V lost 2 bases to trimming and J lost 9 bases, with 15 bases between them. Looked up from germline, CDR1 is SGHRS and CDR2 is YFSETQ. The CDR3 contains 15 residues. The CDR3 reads CASSLSTVSGSPLHF. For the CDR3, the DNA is TGCGCCAGCAGCTTAAGTACCGTGTCGGGTTCACCCCTCCACTTT.

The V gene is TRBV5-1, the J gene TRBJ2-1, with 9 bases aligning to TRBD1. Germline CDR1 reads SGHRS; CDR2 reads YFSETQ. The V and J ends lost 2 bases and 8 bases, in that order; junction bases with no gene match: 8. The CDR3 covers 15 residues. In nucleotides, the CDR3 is TGCGCCAGCAGCTTTGACGGACAGGGGTACCATGAGCAGTTCTTC. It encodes CASSFDGQGYHEQFF.

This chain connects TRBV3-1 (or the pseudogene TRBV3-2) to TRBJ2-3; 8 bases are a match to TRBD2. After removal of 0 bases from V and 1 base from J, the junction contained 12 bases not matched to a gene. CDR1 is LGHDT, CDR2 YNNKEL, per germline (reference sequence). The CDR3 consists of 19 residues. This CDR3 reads CASSQDGGASGPRTDTQYF. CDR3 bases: TGTGCCAGCAGCCAAGATGGGGGGGCTAGCGGGCCCCGCACAGATACGCAGTATTTT.

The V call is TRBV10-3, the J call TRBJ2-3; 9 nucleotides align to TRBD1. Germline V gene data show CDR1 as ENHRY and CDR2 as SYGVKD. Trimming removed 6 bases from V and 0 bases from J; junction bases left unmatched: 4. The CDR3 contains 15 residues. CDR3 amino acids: CAISAGQGSTDTQYF. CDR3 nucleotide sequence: TGTGCCATCAGCGCGGGACAGGGTAGCACAGATACGCAGTATTTT.

The CDR3 loop reads CASSLEGMSNSPLHF. CDR3 DNA: TGCGCCAGCAGCTTGGAGGGGATGTCCAATTCACCCCTCCACTTT. The chain couples TRBV5-1 to TRBJ1-6; D is possibly TRBD1 (5 bases). V lost 0 bases and J 7 bases, leaving 11 bases between the germline ends. Looked up from germline, CDR1 is SGHRS and CDR2 is YFSETQ. This CDR3 comprises 15 residues.

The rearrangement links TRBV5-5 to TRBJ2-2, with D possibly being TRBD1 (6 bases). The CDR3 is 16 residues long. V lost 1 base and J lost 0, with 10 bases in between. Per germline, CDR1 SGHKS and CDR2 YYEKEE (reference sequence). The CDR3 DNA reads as TGTGCCAGCAGCTTGAGGGGGAGACCGAACACCGGGGAGCTGTTTTTT. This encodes CASSLRGRPNTGELFF.

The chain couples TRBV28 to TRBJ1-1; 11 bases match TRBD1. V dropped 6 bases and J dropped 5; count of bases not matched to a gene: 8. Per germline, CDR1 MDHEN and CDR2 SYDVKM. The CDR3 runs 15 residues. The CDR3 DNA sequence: TGTGCCAGCAGCATTCGGACAGGGGGCAGAACTGAAGCTTTCTTT. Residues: CASSIRTGGRTEAFF.

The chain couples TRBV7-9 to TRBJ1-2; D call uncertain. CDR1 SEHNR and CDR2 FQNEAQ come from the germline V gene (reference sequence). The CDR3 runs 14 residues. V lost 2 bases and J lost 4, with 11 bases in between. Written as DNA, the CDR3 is TGTGCCAGCAGCTTAAAGGACGGCCCCTATGGCTACACCTTC. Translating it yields CASSLKDGPYGYTF.

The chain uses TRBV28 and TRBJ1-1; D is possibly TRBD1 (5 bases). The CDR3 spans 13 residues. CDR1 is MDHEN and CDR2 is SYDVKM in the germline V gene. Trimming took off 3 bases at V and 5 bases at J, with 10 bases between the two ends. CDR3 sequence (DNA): TGTGCCAGCAGTTTTCAGGGTGGGACTGAAGCTTTCTTT. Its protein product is CASSFQGGTEAFF.

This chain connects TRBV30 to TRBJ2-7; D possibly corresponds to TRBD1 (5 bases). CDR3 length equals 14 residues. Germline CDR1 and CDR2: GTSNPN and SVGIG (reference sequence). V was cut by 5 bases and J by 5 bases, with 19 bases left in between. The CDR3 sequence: CAWVTPGMHDEQYF. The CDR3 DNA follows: TGTGCCTGGGTGACGCCAGGGATGCATGACGAGCAGTACTTC.

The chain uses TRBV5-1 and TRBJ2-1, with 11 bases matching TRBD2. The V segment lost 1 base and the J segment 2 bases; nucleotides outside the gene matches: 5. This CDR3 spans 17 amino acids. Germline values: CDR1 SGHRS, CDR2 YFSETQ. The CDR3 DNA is TGCGCCAGCAGCTTGAGGGCTAGCGGGGGGCCCTACAATGAGCAGTTCTTC. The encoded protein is CASSLRASGGPYNEQFF.

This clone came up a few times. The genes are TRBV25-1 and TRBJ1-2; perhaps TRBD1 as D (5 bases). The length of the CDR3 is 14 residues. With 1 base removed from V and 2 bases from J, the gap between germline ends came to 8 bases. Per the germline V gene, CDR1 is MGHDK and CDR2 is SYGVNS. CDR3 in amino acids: CASSESGRNYGYTF. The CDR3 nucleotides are TGTGCCAGCAGTGAATCGGGGCGCAACTATGGCTACACCTTC.

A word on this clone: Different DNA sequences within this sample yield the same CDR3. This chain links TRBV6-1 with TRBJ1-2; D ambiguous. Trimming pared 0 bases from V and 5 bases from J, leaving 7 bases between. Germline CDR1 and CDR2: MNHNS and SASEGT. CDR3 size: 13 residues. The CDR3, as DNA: TGTGCCAGCAGTGAAGCGAAGGGATATGGCTACACCTTC. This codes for CASSEAKGYGYTF.

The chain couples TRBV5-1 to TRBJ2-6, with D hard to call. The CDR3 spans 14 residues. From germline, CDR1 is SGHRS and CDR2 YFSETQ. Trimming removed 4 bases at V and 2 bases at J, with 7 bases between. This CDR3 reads CASSPYPGANVLTF. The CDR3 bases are TGCGCCAGCAGCCCTTACCCTGGGGCCAACGTCCTGACTTTC.

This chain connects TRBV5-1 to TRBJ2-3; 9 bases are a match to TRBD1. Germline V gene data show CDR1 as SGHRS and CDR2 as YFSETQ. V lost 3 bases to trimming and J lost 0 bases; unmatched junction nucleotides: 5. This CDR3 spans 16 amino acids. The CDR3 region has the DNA TGCGCCAGCAGCTCTACAGGGGGCCTAAGCACAGATACGCAGTATTTT. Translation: CASSSTGGLSTDTQYF.

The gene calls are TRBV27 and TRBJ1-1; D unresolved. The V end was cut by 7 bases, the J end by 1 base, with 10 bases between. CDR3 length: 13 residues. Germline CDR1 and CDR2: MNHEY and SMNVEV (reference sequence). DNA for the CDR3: TGTGCCAGCAAACGGTCCCAGAACACTGAAGCTTTCTTT. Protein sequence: CASKRSQNTEAFF.

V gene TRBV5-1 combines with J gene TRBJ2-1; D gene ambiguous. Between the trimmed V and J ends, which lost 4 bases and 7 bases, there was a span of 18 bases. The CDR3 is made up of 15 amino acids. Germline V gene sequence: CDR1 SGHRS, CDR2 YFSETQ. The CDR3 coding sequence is TGCGCCAGCAGCCCGTCCGGGTCTCACTTTAATGAGCAGTTCTTC. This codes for CASSPSGSHFNEQFF.

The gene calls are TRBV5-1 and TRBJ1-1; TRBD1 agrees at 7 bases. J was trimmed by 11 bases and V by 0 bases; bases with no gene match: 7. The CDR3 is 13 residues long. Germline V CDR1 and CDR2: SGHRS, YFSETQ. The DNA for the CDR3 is TGCGCCAGCAGCTTGGAAAAGGGGACAGAGGCTTTCTTT. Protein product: CASSLEKGTEAFF. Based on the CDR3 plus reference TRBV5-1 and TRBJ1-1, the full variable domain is KAGVTQTPRYLIKTRGQQVTLSCSPISGHRSVSWYQQTPGQGLQFLFEYFSETQRNKGNFPGRFSGRQFSNSRSEMNVSTLELGDSALYLCASSLEKGTEAFFGQGTRLTVV.

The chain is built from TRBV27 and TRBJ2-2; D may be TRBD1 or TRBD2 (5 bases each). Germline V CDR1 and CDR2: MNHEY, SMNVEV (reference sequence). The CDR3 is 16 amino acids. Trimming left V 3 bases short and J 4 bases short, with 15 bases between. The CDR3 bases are TGTGCCAGCAGTTTCCTAAGAGGGGCCGCCACCGGGGAGCTGTTTTTT. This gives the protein CASSFLRGAATGELFF.